These T cell receptor beta chains were read from a single sample in a study of CXCR3-negative and CXCR3-positive naive CD8 T cells. TCRdb reworked the 5' RACE reads into one entry per CDR3 protein, no DNA. This sample contains approximately 88,000 distinct CDR3 sequences. The specimen sequenced was naive CXCR3- CD8+ T cells from blood. These receptor sequences come from a human donor in good health. Some clones in this sample may be carry-over from other donors' samples. Each CDR3 is given with its conserved first and last residue. Fields, in order: J gene, clone size, V gene, CDR3 protein. Rows may omit the clone size; those that give it use once, few, many or a size class.

>TRBJ2-2|NA|TRBV28
CASTPDRGENTGELFF
>TRBJ2-3|NA|TRBV7-8
CASSRPGGSTDTQYF
>TRBJ2-1|NA|TRBV7-9
CASSLVLGTSGGYEQFF
>TRBJ2-1|NA|TRBV23-1
CASSQGYTGANEQFF
>TRBJ1-2|NA|TRBV7-3
CASSLTPPPDLLGYTF
>TRBJ1-1|NA|TRBV29-1
CSVRPGQRTEAFF
>TRBJ1-1|NA|TRBV5-6
CASSPGQSNTEAFF
>TRBJ2-2|NA|TRBV6-5
CASSHTQPGLAPAGELFF
>TRBJ2-3|NA|TRBV4-3
CASSQAAGPSTDTQYF
>TRBJ2-7|NA|TRBV7-3
CASSPRTSGGPYEQYF
>TRBJ2-1|NA|TRBV21-1
CASRAPLHPGQGANEQFF
>TRBJ1-5|NA|TRBV20-1
CSARSRERQPQHF
>TRBJ1-4|NA|TRBV12-5
CASGIYDRDDEKLFF
>TRBJ2-1|NA|TRBV4-1
CASSRDEREGTYNEQFF
>TRBJ2-7|NA|TRBV30
CAWSVREGSYEQYF
>TRBJ2-3|NA|TRBV28
CASSPERGDTQYF
>TRBJ2-1|NA|TRBV27
CASSFLLSLAESNEQFF
>TRBJ2-7|NA|TRBV28
CASRPDPGAPSSLRAYEQYF
>TRBJ2-7|NA|TRBV5-1
CASSLHQESYEQYF
>TRBJ2-1|NA|TRBV28
CASSLTGGGYNEQFF
>TRBJ1-5|NA|TRBV6-1
CASSEPPGTFSNQPQHF
>TRBJ2-7|NA|TRBV7-9
CASSLESGTYEQYF
>TRBJ2-1|NA|TRBV27
CASSSGSSYNEQFF
>TRBJ2-1|NA|TRBV10-3
CAISEMEGNHNEQFF
>TRBJ2-1|NA|TRBV12-3/TRBV12-4
CASRPLAGGAYNEQFF
>TRBJ2-1|NA|TRBV6-2/TRBV6-3
CASSYYQRNEQFF
>TRBJ2-5|NA|TRBV28
CASSFRLMVETQYF
>TRBJ1-2|NA|TRBV5-1
CASSMGEGYGYTF
>TRBJ2-7|NA|TRBV7-9
CASSPAEGGYEQYF
>TRBJ2-7|medium-sized|TRBV11-3
CASSATDSPYEQYF
>TRBJ2-1|NA|TRBV7-6
CASSLANRLAGTNEQFF
>TRBJ1-1|NA|TRBV4-2
CASSQDPGNVMNTEAFF
>TRBJ2-7|NA|TRBV18
CASSPSPDRGMSYEQYF
>TRBJ1-1|NA|TRBV4-3
CASSQDEGETEAFF
>TRBJ2-7|NA|TRBV5-1
CASSLDSLESYEQYF
>TRBJ2-7|NA|TRBV15
CATSRDFRDEQYF
>TRBJ2-7|NA|TRBV23-1
CASSQSGWRDPFGQYF
>TRBJ2-1|NA|TRBV12-3/TRBV12-4
CASSRPGYEQFF
>TRBJ1-2|NA|TRBV20-1
CSARDQYDYGYTF
>TRBJ1-1|NA|TRBV6-1
CASSEEPGLTTEAFF
>TRBJ1-1|NA|TRBV5-4
CASSPAHSGTEAFF
>TRBJ2-7|NA|TRBV7-8
CASSSTYEQYF
>TRBJ1-1|NA|TRBV7-9
CASSPPSGGHNTEAFF
>TRBJ2-7|NA|TRBV29-1
CSVIIRDPYEQYF
>TRBJ1-1|NA|TRBV7-9
CASSWEVSTEAFF
>TRBJ2-7|NA|TRBV5-6
CASSSSGDEQYF
>TRBJ2-7|NA|TRBV29-1
CSVLIPSGGEQYF
>TRBJ2-7|NA|TRBV13
CASSSQTGAYEQYF
>TRBJ2-1|NA|TRBV28
CASSFNGGNNEQFF
>TRBJ2-3|NA|TRBV13
CASEGGLVADTQYF
>TRBJ1-5|NA|TRBV14
CASSSGGNQPQHF
>TRBJ2-1|NA|TRBV29-1
CSASIPDHNEQFF
>TRBJ2-7|NA|TRBV29-1
CSVEEVPYEQYF
>TRBJ2-1|NA|TRBV29-1
CSVDGTSGRHYSYNEQFF
>TRBJ1-1|NA|TRBV10-3
CAISEADPNTEAFF
>TRBJ2-7|NA|TRBV3-1
CASSLWDSDYEQYF
>TRBJ2-7|NA|TRBV28
CASSRPGRVYEQYF